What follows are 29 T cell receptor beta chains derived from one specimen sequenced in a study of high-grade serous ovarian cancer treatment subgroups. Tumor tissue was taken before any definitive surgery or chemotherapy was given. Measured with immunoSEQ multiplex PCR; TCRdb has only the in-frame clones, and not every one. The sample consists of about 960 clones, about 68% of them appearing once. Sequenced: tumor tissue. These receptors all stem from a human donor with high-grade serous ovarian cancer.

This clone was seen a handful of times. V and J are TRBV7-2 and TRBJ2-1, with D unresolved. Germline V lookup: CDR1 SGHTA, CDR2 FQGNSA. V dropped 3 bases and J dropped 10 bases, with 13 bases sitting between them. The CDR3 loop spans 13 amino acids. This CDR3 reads CASSFNRPYEQFF. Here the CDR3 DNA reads TGTGCCAGCAGCTTCAACCGGCCGTACGAGCAGTTCTTC.

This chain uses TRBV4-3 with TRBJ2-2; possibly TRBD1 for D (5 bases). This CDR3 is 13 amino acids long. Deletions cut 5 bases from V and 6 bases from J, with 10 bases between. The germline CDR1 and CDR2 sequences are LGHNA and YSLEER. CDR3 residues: CASSSSGSGELFF. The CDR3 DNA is TGCGCCAGCAGCTCGTCAGGGTCCGGGGAGCTGTTTTTT.

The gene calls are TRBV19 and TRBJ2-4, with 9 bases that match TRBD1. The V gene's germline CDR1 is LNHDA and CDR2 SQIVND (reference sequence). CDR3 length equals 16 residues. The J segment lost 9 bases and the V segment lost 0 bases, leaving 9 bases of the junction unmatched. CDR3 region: CASSIDLYRGQGIQYF. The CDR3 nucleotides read TGTGCCAGTAGTATAGATCTATATCGGGGACAGGGCATTCAGTACTTC.

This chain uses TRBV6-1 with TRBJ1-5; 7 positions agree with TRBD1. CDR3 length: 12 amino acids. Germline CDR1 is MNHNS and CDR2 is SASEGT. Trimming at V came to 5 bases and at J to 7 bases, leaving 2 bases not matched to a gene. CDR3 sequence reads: CASSLGGQPQHF. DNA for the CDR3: TGTGCCAGCAGTCTAGGGGGCCAGCCCCAGCATTTT.

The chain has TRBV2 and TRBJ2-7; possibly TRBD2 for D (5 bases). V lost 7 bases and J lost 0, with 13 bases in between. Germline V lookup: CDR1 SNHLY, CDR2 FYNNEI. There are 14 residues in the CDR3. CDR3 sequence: CASIERPSSYEQYF. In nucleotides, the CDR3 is TGTGCCAGCATCGAGCGGCCGAGCTCCTACGAGCAGTACTTC.

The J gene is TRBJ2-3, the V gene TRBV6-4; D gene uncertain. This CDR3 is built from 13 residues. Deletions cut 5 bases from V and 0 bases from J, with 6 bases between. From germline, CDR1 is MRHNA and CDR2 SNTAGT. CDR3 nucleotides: TGTGCCAGCAGTCTGGCTAGCACAGATACGCAGTATTTT. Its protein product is CASSLASTDTQYF.

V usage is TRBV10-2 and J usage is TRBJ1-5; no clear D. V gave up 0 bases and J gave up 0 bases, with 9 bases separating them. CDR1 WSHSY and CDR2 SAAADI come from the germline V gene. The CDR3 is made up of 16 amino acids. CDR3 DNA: TGCGCCAGCAGTGAGTCACCGGGGAATAGCAATCAGCCCCAGCATTTT. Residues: CASSESPGNSNQPQHF.

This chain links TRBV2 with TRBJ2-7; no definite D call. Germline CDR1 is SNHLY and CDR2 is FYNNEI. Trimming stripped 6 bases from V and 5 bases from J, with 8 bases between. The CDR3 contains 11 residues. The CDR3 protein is CASSVGHEQYF. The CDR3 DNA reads TGTGCCAGCAGCGTAGGTCACGAGCAGTACTTC.

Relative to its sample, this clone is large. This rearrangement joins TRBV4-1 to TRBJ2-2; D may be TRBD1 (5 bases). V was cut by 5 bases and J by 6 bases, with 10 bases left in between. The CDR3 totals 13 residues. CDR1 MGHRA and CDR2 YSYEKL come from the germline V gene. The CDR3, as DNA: TGCGCCAGCAGCTCGTCAGGGTCCGGGGAGCTGTTTTTT. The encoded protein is CASSSSGSGELFF.

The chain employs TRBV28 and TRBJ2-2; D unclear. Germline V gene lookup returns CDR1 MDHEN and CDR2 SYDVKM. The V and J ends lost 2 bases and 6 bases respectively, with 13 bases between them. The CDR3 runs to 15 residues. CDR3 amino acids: CASSLNDPLAGELFF. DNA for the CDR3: TGTGCCAGCAGTTTAAACGACCCTCTCGCCGGGGAGCTGTTTTTT.

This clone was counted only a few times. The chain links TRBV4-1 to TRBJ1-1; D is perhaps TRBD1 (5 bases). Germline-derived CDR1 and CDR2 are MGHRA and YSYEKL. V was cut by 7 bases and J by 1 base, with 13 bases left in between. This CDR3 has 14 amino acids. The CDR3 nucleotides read TGCGCCAGCAAACTCGACCAGGGGAACACTGAAGCTTTCTTT. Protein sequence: CASKLDQGNTEAFF.

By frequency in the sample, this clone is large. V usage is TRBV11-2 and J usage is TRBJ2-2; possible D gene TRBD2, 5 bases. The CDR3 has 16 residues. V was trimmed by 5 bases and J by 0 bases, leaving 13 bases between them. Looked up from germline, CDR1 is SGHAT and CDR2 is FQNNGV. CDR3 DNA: TGTGCCAGCAGCCCCCGGACTTATCCGAACACCGGGGAGCTGTTTTTT. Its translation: CASSPRTYPNTGELFF.

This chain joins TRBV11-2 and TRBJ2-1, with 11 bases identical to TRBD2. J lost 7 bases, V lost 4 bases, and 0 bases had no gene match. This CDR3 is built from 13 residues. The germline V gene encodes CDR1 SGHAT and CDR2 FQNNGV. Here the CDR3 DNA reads TGTGCCAGCAGCTCTAGCGGGAGGAATGAGCAGTTCTTC. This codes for CASSSSGRNEQFF.

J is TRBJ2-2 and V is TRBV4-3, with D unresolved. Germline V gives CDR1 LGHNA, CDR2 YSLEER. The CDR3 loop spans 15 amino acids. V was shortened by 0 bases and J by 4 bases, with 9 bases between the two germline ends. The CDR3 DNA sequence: TGCGCCAGCAGCCAAGATCAAGTAGGCACCGGGGAGCTGTTTTTT. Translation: CASSQDQVGTGELFF.

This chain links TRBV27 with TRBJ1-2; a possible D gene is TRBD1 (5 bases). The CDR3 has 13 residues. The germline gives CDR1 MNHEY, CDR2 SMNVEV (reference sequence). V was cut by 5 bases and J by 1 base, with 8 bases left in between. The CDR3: CASSKRGNYGYTF. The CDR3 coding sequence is TGTGCCAGCAGTAAAAGGGGTAACTATGGCTACACCTTC.

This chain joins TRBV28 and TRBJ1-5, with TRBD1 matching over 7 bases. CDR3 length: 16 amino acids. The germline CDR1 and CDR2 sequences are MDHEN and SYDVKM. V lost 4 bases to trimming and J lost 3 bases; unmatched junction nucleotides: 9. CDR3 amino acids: CASSSSSRGYNQPQHF. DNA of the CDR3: TGTGCCAGCAGTTCTTCTTCCAGGGGGTACAATCAGCCCCAGCATTTT.

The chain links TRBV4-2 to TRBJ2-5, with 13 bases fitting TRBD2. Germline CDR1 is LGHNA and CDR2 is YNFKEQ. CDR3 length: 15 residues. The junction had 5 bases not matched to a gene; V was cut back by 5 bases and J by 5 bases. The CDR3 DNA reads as TGTGCCAGCAGCGGACTAGCGGGGGAGGTGGAGACCCAGTACTTC. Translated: CASSGLAGEVETQYF.

CDR3 bases: TGTGCCAGCAGAGTGGGAGCAGGGGATACGCAGTATTTT. It encodes CASRVGAGDTQYF. The chain couples TRBV6-1 to TRBJ2-3; D is possibly TRBD1 or TRBD2 (5 bases each). The CDR3 is made up of 13 amino acids. Trimming took off 6 bases at V and 6 bases at J, with 13 bases between the two ends. CDR1 is MNHNS and CDR2 is SASEGT in the germline V gene.

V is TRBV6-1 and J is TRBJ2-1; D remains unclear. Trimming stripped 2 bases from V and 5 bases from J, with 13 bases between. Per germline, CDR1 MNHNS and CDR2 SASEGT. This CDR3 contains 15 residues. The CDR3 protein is CASSESPSGHNEQFF. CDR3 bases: TGTGCCAGCAGTGAATCTCCTAGTGGGCACAATGAGCAGTTCTTC.

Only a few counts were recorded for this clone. The CDR3 loop reads CASSFMTGTSGRETQYF. CDR3 sequence (DNA): TGTGCCAGCAGCTTCATGACCGGGACTAGCGGGAGAGAGACCCAGTACTTC. The rearrangement links TRBV11-1 to TRBJ2-5, with TRBD2 matching 14 bases. Germline V gives CDR1 SGHAT, CDR2 FQDESV (reference sequence). This CDR3 is 17 amino acids long. V was pared by 3 bases and J by 4 bases, with 7 bases of the junction left unmatched.

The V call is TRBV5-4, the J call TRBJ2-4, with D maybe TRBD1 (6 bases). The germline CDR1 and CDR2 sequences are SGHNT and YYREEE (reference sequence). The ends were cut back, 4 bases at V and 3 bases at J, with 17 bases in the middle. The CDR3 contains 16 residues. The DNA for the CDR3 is TGTGCCAGCAGCCAAGGGGCAGGGGTAGTCAAAAACATTCAGTACTTC. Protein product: CASSQGAGVVKNIQYF.

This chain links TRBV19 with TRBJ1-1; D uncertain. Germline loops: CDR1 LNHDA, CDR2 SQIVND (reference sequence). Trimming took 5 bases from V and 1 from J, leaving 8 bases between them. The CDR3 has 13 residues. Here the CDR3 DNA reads TGTGCCAGTAGTCGATGGGGGAACACTGAAGCTTTCTTT. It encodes CASSRWGNTEAFF.

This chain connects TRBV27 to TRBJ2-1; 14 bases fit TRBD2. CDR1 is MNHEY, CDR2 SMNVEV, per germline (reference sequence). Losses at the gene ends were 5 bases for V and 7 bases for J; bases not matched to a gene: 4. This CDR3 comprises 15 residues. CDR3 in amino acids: CASSPGLAGVNEQFF. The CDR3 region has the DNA TGTGCCAGCAGTCCGGGACTAGCGGGAGTGAATGAGCAGTTCTTC.

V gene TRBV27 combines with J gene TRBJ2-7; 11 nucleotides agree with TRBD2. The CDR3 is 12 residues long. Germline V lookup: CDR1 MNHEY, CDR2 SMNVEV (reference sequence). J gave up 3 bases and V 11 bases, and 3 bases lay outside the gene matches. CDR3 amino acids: CAAGLAGYEQYF. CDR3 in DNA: TGTGCCGCCGGACTAGCGGGCTACGAGCAGTACTTC.

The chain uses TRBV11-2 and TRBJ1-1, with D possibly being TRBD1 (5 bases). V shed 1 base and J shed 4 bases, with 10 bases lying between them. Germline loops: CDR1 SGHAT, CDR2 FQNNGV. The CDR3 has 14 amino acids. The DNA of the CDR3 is TGTGCCAGCAGCTTAGTTCAGGGAATCACTGAAGCTTTCTTT. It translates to CASSLVQGITEAFF.

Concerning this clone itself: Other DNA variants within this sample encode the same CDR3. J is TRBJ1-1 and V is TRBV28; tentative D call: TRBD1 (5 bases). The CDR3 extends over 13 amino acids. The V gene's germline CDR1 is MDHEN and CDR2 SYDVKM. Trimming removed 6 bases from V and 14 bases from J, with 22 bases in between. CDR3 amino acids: CASSPAIRTRAFF. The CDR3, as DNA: TGTGCCAGCAGCCCGGCAATACGGACAAGAGCCTTCTTT.

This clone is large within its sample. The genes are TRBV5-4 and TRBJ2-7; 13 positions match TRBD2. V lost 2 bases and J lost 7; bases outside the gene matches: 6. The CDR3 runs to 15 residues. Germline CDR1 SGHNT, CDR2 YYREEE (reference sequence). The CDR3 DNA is TGTGCCAGCAGCTTACTAGCGGGAGGGCCGGGTGAGCAGTACTTC. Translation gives CASSLLAGGPGEQYF.

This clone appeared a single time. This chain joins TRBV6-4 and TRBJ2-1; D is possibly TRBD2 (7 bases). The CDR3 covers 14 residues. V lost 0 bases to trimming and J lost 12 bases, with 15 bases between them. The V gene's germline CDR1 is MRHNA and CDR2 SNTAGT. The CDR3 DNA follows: TGTGCCAGCAGTGACTCCGATGAGGGGGAGGGGCAGTTCTTC. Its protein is CASSDSDEGEGQFF.

The CDR3 region is CASSLRDSPYEQYF. In nucleotides, the CDR3 is TGCGCCAGCAGCTTAAGAGACAGTCCCTACGAGCAGTACTTC. The chain carries TRBV5-1 and TRBJ2-7; D is possibly TRBD1 (5 bases). Trimming left V 2 bases short and J 2 bases short, with 11 bases between. This CDR3 is 14 amino acids long. The germline gives CDR1 SGHRS, CDR2 YFSETQ.